This TCR beta chain was recorded in a study of blood T cell repertoires in COVID-19. In the study overall: PBMCs, B-cell-depleted T cells, or T cells were the source of the cDNA or gDNA that made up the material.

Germline V gene sequence: CDR1 MNHNS, CDR2 SASEGT. V trimming: 5 bases; J trimming: 9 bases; junction bases outside the gene matches: 9. The CDR3 totals 14 residues. Using immunoSEQ multiplex PCR, the repertoire was profiled, and TCRdb retains in-frame clones only, with some absent. The sample includes a few hundred thousand clones, roughly 87% seen only once; the top ten take 2% to 3%. Sequences were obtained from peripheral blood. The receptor was isolated from a man aged 18 to 30 with active or convalescent COVID-19. The chain links TRBV6-1 to TRBJ1-4, with 7 bases fitting TRBD1. The CDR3 bases are TGTGCCAGCAGTTATTCAGGGGGAGAGAAAAAACTGTTTTTT. The encoded protein is CASSYSGGEKKLFF.